This passage covers 31 T cell receptor beta chains from one sample sequenced in a study of cytomegalovirus exposure and HLA in healthy donors. Amplification used 60 Vbeta primers and 13 Jbeta primers. TCRdb keeps only in-frame clones here, not all; method: immunoSEQ multiplex PCR. The profile shows approximately 91,000 clones, roughly 60% of them singletons. Sequencing was performed on PBMCs. The origin of the receptors is a human donor in good health.

The chain combines TRBV25-1 with TRBJ2-5, with 7 nucleotides matching TRBD1. CDR3 length equals 12 residues. The junction had 8 bases not matched to a gene; V was cut back by 11 bases and J by 5 bases. Germline loops: CDR1 MGHDK, CDR2 SYGVNS. The CDR3: CAAGTARETQYF. The CDR3 DNA sequence: TGTGCCGCCGGGACAGCGAGGGAGACCCAGTACTTC.

The CDR3 coding sequence is TGTGCCTGGAGTGTACGGCCACAGGGGTTACTACCTAATCAGCCCCAGCATTTT. It specifies CAWSVRPQGLLPNQPQHF. This chain joins TRBV30 and TRBJ1-5; 7 bases match TRBD1. This CDR3 comprises 18 residues. Germline values: CDR1 GTSNPN, CDR2 SVGIG (reference sequence). J gave up 4 bases and V 0 bases, and 15 bases lay outside the gene matches. Full variable domain (remainder filled in from reference TRBV30 and TRBJ1-5): SQTIHQWPATLVQPVGSPLSLECTVEGTSNPNLYWYRQAAGRGLQLLFYSVGIGQISSEVPQNLSASRPQDRQFILSSKKLLLSDSGFYLCAWSVRPQGLLPNQPQHFGDGTRLSIL.

The chain joins TRBV10-3 to TRBJ1-6; 8 bases agree with TRBD1. Germline loops: CDR1 ENHRY, CDR2 SYGVKD. The CDR3 totals 15 residues. The V gene end was trimmed by 5 bases and the J gene end by 4 bases; junction bases not matched to a gene: 4. The CDR3 DNA is TGTGCCATCAGTTCGACAGGGGATTATAATTCACCCCTCCACTTT. Translated, it gives CAISSTGDYNSPLHF.

This chain links TRBV10-3 with TRBJ1-1; 9 nucleotides line up with TRBD1. V shed 6 bases, J shed 3 bases, and the junction held 8 bases outside the gene matches. CDR1 is ENHRY, CDR2 SYGVKD, per germline. The CDR3 is made up of 15 amino acids. CDR3 nucleotide sequence: TGTGCCATCAGGTTCGGACAGGGGCGCGACACTGAAGCTTTCTTT. Its protein is CAIRFGQGRDTEAFF.

The chain carries TRBV15 and TRBJ2-7; D possibly corresponds to TRBD2 (6 bases). With 5 bases removed from V and 2 bases from J, the gap between germline ends came to 16 bases. The CDR3 is made up of 15 amino acids. CDR1 is LNHNV, CDR2 YYDKDF, per germline (reference sequence). CDR3 sequence: CATSSPGGTTYEQYF. The DNA for the CDR3 is TGTGCCACCAGCTCTCCGGGCGGGACCACCTACGAGCAGTACTTC.

In the case of this clone: This sample also contains other DNA sequences that code for the same CDR3. V is TRBV7-2 and J is TRBJ1-1, with a possible D match to TRBD1 (5 bases). Per the germline V gene, CDR1 is SGHTA and CDR2 is FQGNSA. The CDR3 contains 14 residues. Trimming left V 5 bases short and J 6 bases short, with 16 bases between. The CDR3 nucleotides are TGTGCCAGCAGCGCGCTGCAGGGTTGGTCTGAAGCTTTCTTT. Translation gives CASSALQGWSEAFF.

The chain has TRBV27 and TRBJ2-7, with a possible D match to TRBD2 (5 bases). Trimming cost V 8 bases and J 1 base, with 12 bases left between them. Germline-derived CDR1 and CDR2 are MNHEY and SMNVEV (reference sequence). The CDR3 length is 13 residues. The CDR3 is CASLPTRSYEQYF. The CDR3 DNA follows: TGTGCCAGCCTACCAACTAGATCCTACGAGCAGTACTTC.

The J gene is TRBJ1-1, the V gene TRBV5-1, with 11 positions matching TRBD1. The ends lost 8 bases at V and 5 bases at J; junction bases unmatched: 11. This CDR3 spans 15 amino acids. Germline lookup yields CDR1 SGHRS and CDR2 YFSETQ. The CDR3 DNA reads TGCGCCAGTCTTAAAGGACAGGGGGCGGTAACTGAAGCTTTCTTT. Translating it yields CASLKGQGAVTEAFF. Drawing the rest from reference TRBV5-1 and TRBJ1-1, the complete variable domain is KAGVTQTPRYLIKTRGQQVTLSCSPISGHRSVSWYQQTPGQGLQFLFEYFSETQRNKGNFPGRFSGRQFSNSRSEMNVSTLELGDSALYLCASLKGQGAVTEAFFGQGTRLTVV.

This clone has more than one count but fewer than ten. The chain employs TRBV19 and TRBJ1-5; possible D gene TRBD1, 6 bases. This CDR3 is built from 13 residues. Per the germline V gene, CDR1 is LNHDA and CDR2 is SQIVND (reference sequence). Between the trimmed V and J ends, which lost 9 bases and 6 bases, there was a span of 15 bases. CDR3 region: CASGYRAGQPQHF. The CDR3 DNA reads as TGTGCCAGCGGCTACAGGGCAGGTCAGCCCCAGCATTTT.

This clone was recorded a few times. V and J are TRBV6-1 and TRBJ1-1; tentatively, D is TRBD1 (6 bases). The CDR3 loop spans 16 amino acids. V dropped 4 bases and J dropped 1 base, with 16 bases sitting between them. Per germline, CDR1 MNHNS and CDR2 SASEGT. CDR3: CASSAPVDSRNTEAFF. CDR3 nucleotide sequence: TGTGCCAGCAGTGCCCCAGTGGACAGTAGGAACACTGAAGCTTTCTTT.

V is TRBV7-2 and J is TRBJ2-3; 9 bases are a match to TRBD2. The CDR3 runs to 16 residues. The germline CDR1 and CDR2 sequences are SGHTA and FQGNSA. V shed 2 bases, J shed 6 bases, and the junction held 9 bases outside the gene matches. The CDR3 region has the DNA TGTGCCAGCAGCTTATTAGGCGGGGGGGTCGGGGATACGCAGTATTTT. This translates into CASSLLGGGVGDTQYF.

This sequence joins TRBV5-1 and TRBJ2-2, with D possibly matching TRBD1 (5 bases). The V gene lost 5 bases and the J gene lost 5 bases, with 13 bases spanning the gap. The CDR3 extends over 14 amino acids. Germline lookup yields CDR1 SGHRS and CDR2 YFSETQ. The CDR3 DNA is TGCGCCAGCAGTCTCAGGGTAGGGACCGGGGAGCTGTTTTTT. It yields the protein CASSLRVGTGELFF.

In its sample, this clone ranks as medium-sized. This chain uses TRBV11-3 with TRBJ2-2, with a possible D match to TRBD1 (6 bases). V lost 4 bases, J lost 3 bases, and 12 bases lay in between. The CDR3 has 15 amino acids. Per germline, CDR1 SGHNT and CDR2 YENEEA. CDR3 loop: CASSSFSGDTGELFF. The CDR3 DNA sequence: TGTGCCAGCAGCTCGTTTTCAGGGGACACCGGGGAGCTGTTTTTT.

This rearrangement joins TRBV7-2 to TRBJ2-1; possibly TRBD1 for D (6 bases). This CDR3 has 16 residues. The germline V and J ends were trimmed by 5 bases and 7 bases, with 21 bases remaining between them. CDR1 and CDR2 from the germline V gene are SGHTA and FQGNSA. The CDR3 sequence: CASSKGDRTRGNEQFF. In DNA form, the CDR3 reads TGTGCCAGCAGCAAAGGCGACAGGACCAGAGGTAATGAGCAGTTCTTC.

The chain combines TRBV2 with TRBJ2-7; TRBD1 agrees at 11 bases. Unmatched junction bases numbered 6, after V lost 7 bases and J lost 4 bases. This CDR3 has 14 residues. CDR1 and CDR2 (germline): SNHLY, FYNNEI. In DNA, the CDR3 is TGTGCCAGCAAAGGGACAGGGGGGGGTTACGAGCAGTACTTC. Its translation: CASKGTGGGYEQYF.

This clone came up a few times. This chain connects TRBV11-3 to TRBJ1-1; D uncertain. The CDR3 length is 15 residues. The V end was cut by 5 bases, the J end by 1 base, with 14 bases between. CDR1 and CDR2 (germline): SGHNT, YENEEA. The CDR3 DNA reads as TGTGCCAGCAGCATTACGGCGGGCGGGAACACTGAAGCTTTCTTT. It specifies CASSITAGGNTEAFF.

The chain couples TRBV5-5 to TRBJ1-6, with 7 bases that match TRBD1. Germline V gene data show CDR1 as SGHKS and CDR2 as YYEKEE (reference sequence). The CDR3 sequence is 14 residues long. J gave up 8 bases and V 0 bases, and 2 bases lay outside the gene matches. CDR3 residues: CASSLVGGDSPLHF. CDR3 nucleotide sequence: TGTGCCAGCAGCTTGGTAGGGGGCGATTCACCCCTCCACTTT.

This clone was counted only a few times. This chain joins TRBV5-1 and TRBJ2-7; the match to TRBD2 covers 8 bases. Germline V gene lookup returns CDR1 SGHRS and CDR2 YFSETQ. The junction had 9 bases not matched to a gene; V was cut back by 2 bases and J by 2 bases. This CDR3 comprises 16 residues. Here the CDR3 DNA reads TGCGCCAGCAGCTTAATAGCGGGGTCGTCTACCTACGAGCAGTACTTC. Translated, it gives CASSLIAGSSTYEQYF.

This chain uses TRBV4-3 with TRBJ2-1; a possible D gene is TRBD2 (6 bases). There are 14 residues in the CDR3. V lost 3 bases, J lost 9 bases, and 15 bases lay in between. From germline, CDR1 is LGHNA and CDR2 YSLEER. CDR3 coding DNA: TGCGCCAGCAGCCAGACCTTATGGCGGGGTGAGCAGTTCTTC. Translation gives CASSQTLWRGEQFF.

A few counts support this clone. CDR3 loop: CASNSQAVQPQHF. The CDR3 nucleotides are TGTGCCAGTAACAGCCAAGCGGTCCAGCCCCAGCATTTT. V usage is TRBV19 and J usage is TRBJ1-5; the D is unclear. Trimming cost V 7 bases and J 7 bases, with 14 bases left between them. This CDR3 spans 13 amino acids. Germline V gene data show CDR1 as LNHDA and CDR2 as SQIVND (reference sequence).

The chain recombines TRBV7-6 with TRBJ2-5; 9 bases agree with TRBD1. Germline loops: CDR1 SGHVS, CDR2 FNYEAQ. Trimming removed 4 bases from V and 5 bases from J; junction bases left unmatched: 5. The CDR3 spans 14 residues. CDR3 sequence: CASSSTGGGETQYF. CDR3 in DNA: TGTGCCAGCAGCTCTACAGGGGGCGGGGAGACCCAGTACTTC. Supplemented by reference TRBV7-6 and TRBJ2-5, the full variable domain reads GAGVSQSPRYKVTKRGQDVALRCDPISGHVSLYWYRQALGQGPEFLTYFNYEAQQDKSGLPNDRFSAERPEGSISTLTIQRTEQRDSAMYRCASSSTGGGETQYFGPGTRLLVL.

This clone was counted a few times. The chain is built from TRBV6-5 and TRBJ2-3; 8 bases map to TRBD2. This CDR3 region has 13 residues. The germline V gene has CDR1 MNHEY and CDR2 SVGAGI. Germline trimming cut 2 bases from V and 10 bases from J; bases unmatched to any gene: 5. In DNA form, the CDR3 reads TGTGCCAGCAGTTACCCCAGCGGGGGTCCGCAGTATTTT. The encoded protein is CASSYPSGGPQYF.

This clone has just a few counts. This chain connects TRBV7-8 to TRBJ1-2; tentative D call: TRBD1 (5 bases). This CDR3 has 14 amino acids. V dropped 0 bases and J dropped 4 bases, with 9 bases sitting between them. From germline, CDR1 is SGHVS and CDR2 FQNEAQ. CDR3 nucleotide sequence: TGTGCCAGCAGCTTAGCCTCAGGGCTCTATGGCTACACCTTC. Translation gives CASSLASGLYGYTF.

The chain is built from TRBV9 and TRBJ1-1; 8 bases match TRBD1. V gave up 0 bases and J gave up 0 bases; unmatched junction bases: 4. The germline V gene encodes CDR1 SGDLS and CDR2 YYNGEE. CDR3 size: 16 residues. The CDR3, as DNA: TGTGCCAGCAGCGTAGTCCAGGGGGCTTTGAACACTGAAGCTTTCTTT. Amino acids: CASSVVQGALNTEAFF.

The chain uses TRBV6-1 and TRBJ1-2; D is possibly TRBD1 (6 bases). The CDR3 length is 15 residues. The germline V gene encodes CDR1 MNHNS and CDR2 SASEGT. V dropped 1 base and J dropped 4 bases, with 13 bases sitting between them. This CDR3 reads CASSEVRGPTYGYTF. The CDR3 DNA sequence: TGTGCCAGCAGTGAAGTCAGGGGCCCGACCTATGGCTACACCTTC.

The chain employs TRBV29-1 and TRBJ2-1; TRBD2 agrees at 13 bases. This CDR3 is 17 amino acids long. V dropped 6 bases and J dropped 3; count of bases not matched to a gene: 11. CDR1 is SQVTM and CDR2 is ANQGSEA in the germline V gene. CDR3 loop: CSVDKILAGGGYNEQFF. For the CDR3, the DNA is TGCAGCGTCGATAAAATACTAGCGGGGGGGGGCTACAATGAGCAGTTCTTC.

The gene calls are TRBV5-1 and TRBJ1-1; no definite D call. Between the trimmed V and J ends, which lost 5 bases and 5 bases, there was a span of 16 bases. The CDR3 contains 14 residues. Germline V gene data show CDR1 as SGHRS and CDR2 as YFSETQ. This chain's CDR3 is CASSGYEVGTEAFF. The CDR3 bases are TGCGCCAGCAGTGGTTACGAGGTTGGGACTGAAGCTTTCTTT.

This chain joins TRBV5-4 and TRBJ1-6; TRBD1 agrees at 10 bases. The CDR3 loop spans 20 amino acids. Germline assignment: CDR1 SGHNT and CDR2 YYREEE (reference sequence). The junction had 13 bases not matched to a gene; V was cut back by 4 bases and J by 0 bases. The CDR3 sequence is CASSKEGQGTASSYNSPLHF. DNA of the CDR3: TGTGCCAGCAGCAAGGAGGGACAGGGGACCGCGAGCTCCTATAATTCACCCCTCCACTTT.

The chain links TRBV19 to TRBJ1-2; the D is unclear. V was clipped by 8 bases and J by 3 bases, with 19 bases between them. Germline assignment: CDR1 LNHDA and CDR2 SQIVND (reference sequence). This CDR3 has 15 residues. CDR3: CASSRSGGGHYGYTF. DNA for the CDR3: TGTGCCAGTTCCAGATCGGGCGGAGGTCACTATGGCTACACCTTC. Full variable domain (remainder filled in from reference TRBV19 and TRBJ1-2): DGGITQSPKYLFRKEGQNVTLSCEQNLNHDAMYWYRQDPGQGLRLIYYSQIVNDFQKGDIAEGYSVSREKKESFPLTVTSAQKNPTAFYLCASSRSGGGHYGYTFGSGTRLTVV.

The chain recombines TRBV4-1 with TRBJ1-2, with TRBD1 identical over 7 bases. The V gene's germline CDR1 is MGHRA and CDR2 YSYEKL. The CDR3 length is 16 residues. With 0 bases clipped from V and 3 bases from J, the junction kept 7 bases outside the gene matches. The CDR3 coding sequence is TGCGCCAGCAGCCAAGAGTTGGGACAGCCATACTATGGCTACACCTTC. Translated: CASSQELGQPYYGYTF.

The gene calls are TRBV7-2 and TRBJ2-5; 9 bases agree with TRBD2. V dropped 2 bases and J dropped 4; count of bases not matched to a gene: 8. CDR1 is SGHTA and CDR2 is FQGNSA in the germline V gene. CDR3 size: 16 residues. The CDR3 protein is CASSLNPSGVGETQYF. The CDR3 DNA follows: TGTGCCAGCAGCTTAAACCCTAGCGGGGTTGGAGAGACCCAGTACTTC.